This TCR beta chain was sequenced for a study of T-cell reconstitution after alpha-beta-depleted transplantation in children. Study-wide results and limits: Surviving recipient cells, namely T cells and thymic progenitors, were the source of high day-60 TCRbeta diversity in some patients. By one year post-transplant, T-cell counts and diversity largely arose from T cells that were newly produced.

This clonotype showed up many times. Its antigen remains unknown. For TCRbeta, the library was prepared with unique molecular identifiers. One entry per CDR3 protein, called by TCRdb with MiXCR from the PCR reads. Here the sample spans around 300,000 distinct CDR3 sequences, roughly a tenth being singletons. Germline CDR1 and CDR2: KGHDR and SFDVKD. After removal of 9 bases from V and 4 bases from J, the junction contained 7 bases not matched to a gene. This CDR3 comprises 13 residues. Sequenced here: PBMCs, sampled before TCRalphabeta/CD19-depleted stem cell transplant. The source is a boy younger than two with acute myeloid leukemia, due to receive a stem cell transplant. The V gene is TRBV24-1, the J gene TRBJ1-2; 7 bases map to TRBD1. The CDR3 nucleotides are TGTGCCACCGGCGAAACAGGGGTCTATGGCTACACCTTC. This codes for CATGETGVYGYTF.